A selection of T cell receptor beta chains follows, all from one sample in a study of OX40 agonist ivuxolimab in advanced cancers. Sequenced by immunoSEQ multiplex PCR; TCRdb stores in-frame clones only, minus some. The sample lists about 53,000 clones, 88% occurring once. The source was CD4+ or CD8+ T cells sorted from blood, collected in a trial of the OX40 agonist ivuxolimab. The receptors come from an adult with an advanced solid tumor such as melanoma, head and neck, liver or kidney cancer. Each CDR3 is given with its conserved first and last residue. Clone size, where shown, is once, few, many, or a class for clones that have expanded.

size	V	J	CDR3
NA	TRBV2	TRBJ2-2	CASSEDGTGELFF
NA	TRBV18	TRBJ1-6	CASSPSRDRGSPLHF
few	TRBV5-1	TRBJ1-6	CASSLAGPGFGSPLHF
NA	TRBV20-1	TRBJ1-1	CSAKGGGEAFF
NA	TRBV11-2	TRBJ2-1	CASSLDPREVTDEQFF
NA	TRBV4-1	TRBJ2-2	CASSPNRVGSTGELFF
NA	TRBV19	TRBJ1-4	CASTAGTGHSANEKLFF
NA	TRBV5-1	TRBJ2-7	CASSPGGGRPHEQYF
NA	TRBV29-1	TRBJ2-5	CSAPLAGVKTQYF
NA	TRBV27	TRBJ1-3	CASSLGITSSGNTIYF
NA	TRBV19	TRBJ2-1	CASSWSGQTRGEQFF
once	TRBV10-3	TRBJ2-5	CAISDRQAPETQYF
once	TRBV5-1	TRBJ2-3	CASNDGQYSTDTQYF
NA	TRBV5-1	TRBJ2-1	CASRGGAVGDEQFF
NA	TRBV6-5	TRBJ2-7	CASSYSPRGSGYEQYF
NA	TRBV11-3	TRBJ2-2	CASSTGQGHTGELFF
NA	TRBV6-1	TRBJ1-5	CASTSGQGNQPQHF
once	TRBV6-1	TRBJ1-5	CASTGYNQPQHF
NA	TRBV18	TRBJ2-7	CASSPQRDSYEQYF
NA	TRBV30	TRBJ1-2	CAWSVRGPRNYGYTF
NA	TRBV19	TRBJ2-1	CASSPTENEQFF
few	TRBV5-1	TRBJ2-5	CASSIRTGEETQYF
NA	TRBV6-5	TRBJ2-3	CASSYAASTDTQYF
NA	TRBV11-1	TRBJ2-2	CASSLDPGSWELFF
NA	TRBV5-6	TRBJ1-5	CASSLGSIQGQPQHF
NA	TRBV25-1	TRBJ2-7	CASTRGDYEQYF
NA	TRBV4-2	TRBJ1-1	CASSQDPPNTEAFF
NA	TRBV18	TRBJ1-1	CASSRGENTEAFF
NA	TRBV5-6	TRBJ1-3	CASSSQGNTIYF
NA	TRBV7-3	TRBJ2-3	CASSRTGKSPDTQYF
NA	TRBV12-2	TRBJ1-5	CASRSGGVSQPQHF
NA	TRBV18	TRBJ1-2	CASSPGRENDYGYTF
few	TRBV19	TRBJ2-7	CASTGRSYEQYF
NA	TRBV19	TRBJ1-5	CASSSDGQGGNQPQHF
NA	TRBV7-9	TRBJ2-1	CASSLEWENEQFF
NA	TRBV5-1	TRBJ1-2	CASSLATGGRGYTF
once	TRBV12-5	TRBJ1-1	CASGLDLNTEAFF
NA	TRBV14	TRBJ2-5	CASSQGQWWKTQYF
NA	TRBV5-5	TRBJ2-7	CASTRLGGRVDEQYF
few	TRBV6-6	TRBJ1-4	CASSPHSNEKLFF
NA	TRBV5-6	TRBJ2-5	CASSKTQGAKTQYF
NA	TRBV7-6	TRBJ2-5	CASSPRQGRETQYF
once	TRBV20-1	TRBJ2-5	CSARRETQYF
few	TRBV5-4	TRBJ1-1	CASSLASGQPMNTEAFF
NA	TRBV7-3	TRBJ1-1	CASSRDRLNTEAFF
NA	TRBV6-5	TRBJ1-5	CASRRDSTLNQPQHF